Reported below is one T cell receptor beta chain. Assay used: immunoSEQ multiplex PCR; TCRdb lists only in-frame clones, some missing. The data hold over 200,000 clones, with around 85% observed a single time. Participants, about 18 to 90 years old, spanned approximately 26 US areas. Cohort 3 recovery required two negative PCRs, clearance, or symptom resolution. The data derive from a study of blood T cell repertoires in COVID-19. On the study more broadly: The analysed material was cDNA or gDNA that came from T cells, B-cell-depleted T cells, or PBMCs.

The germline V gene has CDR1 MNHEY and CDR2 SMNVEV (reference sequence). Germline trimming cut 5 bases from V and 2 bases from J; bases unmatched to any gene: 6. The CDR3 runs 15 residues. Sequenced material: PBMCs or T cells enriched from blood (not recorded which). The gene calls are TRBV27 and TRBJ1-5, with 7 bases lining up with TRBD1. The origin of this receptor is a man in his forties or fifties who had recovered from COVID-19. CDR3 bases: TGTGCCAGCAGTCCCATTGACAGGGGCAATCAGCCCCAGCATTTT. This sequence encodes CASSPIDRGNQPQHF.